The rows below give T cell receptor beta chains drawn from one sample of a study of T cell responses to AZD1222 COVID-19 vaccine. Generated by immunoSEQ multiplex PCR, the TCRdb table keeps only in-frame clones and is missing some. The profile shows 90,000 to 130,000 clones, 70% to 90% of them singletons. Source: peripheral blood, taken 28 days after the second AZD1222 dose. Source of these receptors: an adult who received the AZD1222 COVID-19 vaccine. Each CDR3 is given with its conserved first and last residue. The D gene is left open where the match is weak. Rows give clone size only sometimes, using once, few, many, or a class for an expanded clone.

abundance,j_gene,d_gene,v_gene,CDR3nt,CDR3aa
many,TRBJ2-2,TRBD2,TRBV11-3,TGTGCCAGCAGCTCACGGGGCGGGGGTGTCTCGCTGTTTTTT,CASSSRGGGVSLFF
NA,TRBJ2-3,NA,TRBV5-4,TGTGCCAGCAGCTTGGGGGGTGGCATCCCTAGCACAGATACGCAGTATTTT,CASSLGGGIPSTDTQYF
NA,TRBJ2-7,NA,TRBV10-3,TGTGCCATCAGTGGAGTGGGTTTCCACGAGCAGTACTTC,CAISGVGFHEQYF
NA,TRBJ2-7,TRBD2,TRBV7-9,TGTGCCAGCAGCTCCCCCCGGACTAGCGGGCTCAACGAGCAGTACTTC,CASSSPRTSGLNEQYF
NA,TRBJ1-1,TRBD1,TRBV4-1,TGCGCCAGCAGCCCAGGACAGGGAGTGGACACTGAAGCTTTCTTT,CASSPGQGVDTEAFF
NA,TRBJ2-7,TRBD1,TRBV14,TGTGCCAGCAGCCAACAGACAGGGTCTGCCTACGAGCAGTACTTC,CASSQQTGSAYEQYF
once,TRBJ2-2,NA,TRBV5-1,TGCGCCAGCAGCTTGAGCACCCAGGGGGGGGAGCTGTTTTTT,CASSLSTQGGELFF
NA,TRBJ1-4,NA,TRBV9,TGTGCCAGCAACAAAGAGGGAGGGGGAAGGGAAAAACTGTTTTTT,CASNKEGGGREKLFF
NA,TRBJ1-2,TRBD1,TRBV5-1,TGCGCCAGCAGCGTGACAGGGGGAGGTTGGTATGGCTACACCTTC,CASSVTGGGWYGYTF
NA,TRBJ2-7,TRBD1,TRBV27,TGTGCCAGCAACAGGGGCCACGAGCAGTACTTC,CASNRGHEQYF
NA,TRBJ2-1,TRBD1,TRBV27,TGTGCCAGCAGTCCTGGGACAGGGGCCATGTCCTACAATGAGCAGTTCTTC,CASSPGTGAMSYNEQFF
NA,TRBJ2-7,NA,TRBV6-5,TGTGCCAGCAGTCAAACTAGTCCGGCCTACGAGCAGTACTTC,CASSQTSPAYEQYF
NA,TRBJ2-5,TRBD1,TRBV10-3,TGTGCCATCACCCCGGGACAGGGAGGCCAAGAGACCCAGTACTTC,CAITPGQGGQETQYF
NA,TRBJ1-6,NA,TRBV7-9,TGTGCCAGCAGCCCCCGGTCTTCACCCCTCCACTTT,CASSPRSSPLHF
NA,TRBJ2-2,NA,TRBV5-1,TGCGCCAGCAGCTTGGGGACCGTCACCGGGGAGCTGTTTTTT,CASSLGTVTGELFF
NA,TRBJ1-3,NA,TRBV14,TGTGCCAGCAGCCATGGGCCATCTGGAAACACCATATATTTT,CASSHGPSGNTIYF
NA,TRBJ2-5,TRBD2,TRBV2,TGTGCCAGCAGGGATATAGCGGGAGGAGAGACCCAGTACTTC,CASRDIAGGETQYF
NA,TRBJ1-5,NA,TRBV30,TGTGCCTGGAGTGTACTGCACAAGCCCCAGCATTTT,CAWSVLHKPQHF
NA,TRBJ1-6,NA,TRBV27,TGTGCCAGCAGTTTATCGATCCCCGGTAGCTCCTATAATTCACCCCTCCACTTT,CASSLSIPGSSYNSPLHF
NA,TRBJ1-2,NA,TRBV18,TGTGCCAGCTCACTAAACTATGGCTACACCTTC,CASSLNYGYTF
NA,TRBJ2-2,NA,TRBV5-4,TGTGCCAGCAGCCAGGGGGGGTCCCGCACCGGGGAGCTGTTTTTT,CASSQGGSRTGELFF
NA,TRBJ2-7,NA,TRBV20-1,TGCAGTGCGCGCCCACTGTACGAGCAGTACTTC,CSARPLYEQYF
NA,TRBJ1-4,NA,TRBV6-2/TRBV6-3,TGTGCCAGCAGTTACCGCGAGTGGGTCACACGTCGAAAACTGTTTTTT,CASSYREWVTRRKLFF
NA,TRBJ2-7,NA,TRBV6-5,TGTGCCAGCAGTTACTCCCAGGGAGGCGAGCAGTACTTC,CASSYSQGGEQYF
once,TRBJ1-2,NA,TRBV19,TGTGCCAGTAGTCTCGGACCGCGTCCAGTCTATGGCTACACCTTC,CASSLGPRPVYGYTF
NA,TRBJ2-3,NA,TRBV21-1,TGTGCCAGCAGCAAAGTATGGGGCGGGGGCGACACAGATACGCAGTATTTT,CASSKVWGGGDTDTQYF
NA,TRBJ2-5,TRBD2,TRBV6-5,TGTGCCAGCAGGACTAGCGGGGGGGCCGAAGAGACCCAGTACTTC,CASRTSGGAEETQYF
NA,TRBJ1-1,TRBD1,TRBV19,TGTGCCAGTAGGGGACCAAACAGGGGGCTGAACACTGAAGCTTTCTTT,CASRGPNRGLNTEAFF
NA,TRBJ1-6,NA,TRBV4-2,TGTGCCAGCAGCCGGCAGGGTGGATCACCCCTCCACTTT,CASSRQGGSPLHF
NA,TRBJ1-3,NA,TRBV10-3,TGTGCCATCAGTGGGGCGTCTGGAAACACCATATATTTT,CAISGASGNTIYF
NA,TRBJ2-3,NA,TRBV7-8,TGTGCCAGCAGCCCAGCAGGGGCAGGGGATACGCAGTATTTT,CASSPAGAGDTQYF
NA,TRBJ2-6,NA,TRBV5-1,TGCGCCAGCATCCTTCAACCTTCTTCGAGCCTGAGGGGGGCCAACGTCCCGACTTTC,CASILQPSSSLRGANVPTF
few,TRBJ2-5,NA,TRBV2,TGTGCCAGCAGTAGGGTCCAGTGGGAGACCCAGTACTTC,CASSRVQWETQYF
NA,TRBJ2-7,TRBD2,TRBV6-5,TGTGCCAGCAGTCCCGGGGTAGCGGGAGGCTACGAGCAGTACTTC,CASSPGVAGGYEQYF
NA,TRBJ2-3,NA,TRBV28,TGTGCCAGCAGTTGGGGTAATGAGGGCGATACGCAGTATTTT,CASSWGNEGDTQYF
NA,TRBJ2-2,TRBD2,TRBV5-1,TGCGCCAGCAATACAGGGACTAGCGGGGGGCCGAACACCGGGGAGCTGTTTTTT,CASNTGTSGGPNTGELFF
NA,TRBJ2-5,TRBD1,TRBV24-1,TGTGCCACCAGTGACCCCTCGACAGGGGGCCTTCAAGAGACCCAGTACTTC,CATSDPSTGGLQETQYF
many,TRBJ2-5,NA,TRBV2,TGTGCCAGTTCAAGACTAGATCAAGAGACCCAGTACTTC,CASSRLDQETQYF
NA,TRBJ1-2,NA,TRBV19,TGTGCCAGTAGTACGCTTGGGACGGCTCTCCGGGGCTACACCTTC,CASSTLGTALRGYTF
NA,TRBJ2-1,TRBD2,TRBV6-5,TGTGCCAGCAGTTACTCAGCGGGAGGGCCCAATGAGCAGTTCTTC,CASSYSAGGPNEQFF
NA,TRBJ2-1,TRBD2,TRBV7-9,TGTGCCAGCATCCCCGGGACTAGCGTCGACAATGAGCAGTTCTTC,CASIPGTSVDNEQFF
once,TRBJ2-2,NA,TRBV7-8,TGTGCCAGCAGCTTAGCAGTTACAGGGTCCGGGGAGCTGTTTTTT,CASSLAVTGSGELFF
NA,TRBJ2-6,NA,TRBV18,TGTGCCAGCTCACCACAGGGCTATCGCTCTGGGGCCAACGTCCTGACTTTC,CASSPQGYRSGANVLTF
NA,TRBJ2-3,NA,TRBV3-1/TRBV3-2,TGTGCCAGCAGCCAAGTAGGACGGATCACAGATACGCAGTATTTT,CASSQVGRITDTQYF
NA,TRBJ2-5,NA,TRBV2,TGTGCCAGCAGTGAAGCGGCGCGGGGTGAGACCCAGTACTTC,CASSEAARGETQYF
NA,TRBJ1-2,NA,TRBV19,TGTGCCAGTAGTATACCAACCCAGTTGGCTGGCTATGGCTACACCTTC,CASSIPTQLAGYGYTF
NA,TRBJ1-2,NA,TRBV12-3/TRBV12-4,TGTGCCAGCAGCCTAGGACAGAACTATGGCTACACCTTC,CASSLGQNYGYTF
NA,TRBJ2-5,NA,TRBV20-1,TGCAGTGCTAGGCGGGGTGAGACCCAGTACTTC,CSARRGETQYF